The sequence of this T cell receptor (beta chain) was determined in a study of cytomegalovirus exposure and HLA in healthy donors. The CDR3 is 12 amino acids. The V end lost 0 bases, the J end lost 6 bases, and 4 bases lay between the germline ends. Germline assignment: CDR1 SGHTA and CDR2 FQGNSA. About this clone itself: Its antigen is unidentified.

The PCR had 60 Vbeta and 13 Jbeta primers. Generated by immunoSEQ multiplex PCR, the TCRdb table keeps only in-frame clones and is missing some. The repertoire has tens of thousands of clones, around 78% of them found once; the top ten carry over 6%. Study results and caveats: Analysis performed later found more than 15,000 TCR beta sequences associated with HLA alleles at 0.05 false discovery rate.

The source material was PBMCs. V and J are TRBV7-2 and TRBJ2-3; D ambiguous. This clonotype was obtained from a man aged 45-65 years in good health and CMV-seronegative. The CDR3, as DNA: TGTGCCAGCAGCTTAGCTCGTGATACGCAGTATTTT. It translates to CASSLARDTQYF.